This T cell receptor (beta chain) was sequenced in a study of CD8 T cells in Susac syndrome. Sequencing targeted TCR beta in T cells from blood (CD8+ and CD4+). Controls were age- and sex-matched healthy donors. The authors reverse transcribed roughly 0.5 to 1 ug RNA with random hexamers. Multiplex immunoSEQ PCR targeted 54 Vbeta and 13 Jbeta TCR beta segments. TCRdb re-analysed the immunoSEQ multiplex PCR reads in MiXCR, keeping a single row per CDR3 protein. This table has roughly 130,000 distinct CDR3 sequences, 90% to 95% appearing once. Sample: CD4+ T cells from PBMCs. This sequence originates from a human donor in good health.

In DNA form, the CDR3 reads TGTGCCAGCTCGCCGGACAGGGGAGAAAAACTGTTTTTT. Translated, it gives CASSPDRGEKLFF. The chain couples TRBV18 to TRBJ1-4; 9 positions agree with TRBD1. The CDR3 is made up of 13 amino acids. V lost 6 bases, J lost 8 bases, and 4 bases stayed unmatched. The V gene's germline CDR1 is KGHSH and CDR2 LQKENI.